These 27 T cell receptor beta chains were sequenced from one sample in a study of identical twins. TCRdb reprocessed the 5' RACE reads with MiXCR, giving one entry per CDR3 protein. This sample has hundreds of thousands of distinct CDR3 sequences, with 10% to 15% found just once. The sample was also linked to a second study, of yellow fever vaccine responses in identical twins.

Source material: PBMCs. The source of these receptors is a woman aged 18-29 years in good health.

The chain couples TRBV7-9 to TRBJ2-7; weak D call: TRBD2 (6 bases). Germline V lookup: CDR1 SEHNR, CDR2 FQNEAQ (reference sequence). There are 17 residues in the CDR3. Trimming took off 5 bases at V and 3 bases at J, with 23 bases between the two ends. In DNA form, the CDR3 reads TGTGCCAGCAGCCCTCTGCACCGGGACTCCTTCCTCTACGAGCAGTACGTC. Protein sequence: CASSPLHRDSFLYEQYV.

This clonotype appeared a few times. The chain carries TRBV20-1 and TRBJ2-1, with 7 bases aligning to TRBD2. Germline CDR1 DFQATT, CDR2 SNEGSKA (reference sequence). This CDR3 region has 11 residues. V lost 6 bases to trimming and J lost 6 bases; unmatched junction nucleotides: 2. The CDR3 DNA reads TGCAGTGCCCGGGGGGTCAATGAGCAGTTCTTC. Residues: CSARGVNEQFF.

The sample holds a few counts of this clonotype. The chain uses TRBV10-3 and TRBJ1-6; D gene ambiguous. The ends were cut back, 4 bases at V and 7 bases at J, with 14 bases in the middle. This CDR3 has 15 amino acids. Germline-derived CDR1 and CDR2 are ENHRY and SYGVKD. CDR3 nucleotide sequence: TGTGCCATCAGTGGACCCCCGAGCGAAAATTCACCCCTCCACTTT. Translated, it gives CAISGPPSENSPLHF.

The rearrangement uses TRBV6-2 or TRBV6-3 and TRBJ2-7; 10 nucleotides line up with TRBD2. There are 17 residues in the CDR3. V lost 2 bases to trimming and J lost 3 bases; unmatched junction nucleotides: 10. Germline CDR1 is MNHEY and CDR2 is SVGEGT. CDR3 coding DNA: TGTGCCAGCAGTTACGACGCTAACAGACTAGCGGGCTACGAGCAGTACTTC. This translates into CASSYDANRLAGYEQYF.

This clonotype appeared a few times. V usage is TRBV10-3 and J usage is TRBJ2-1, with D perhaps matching TRBD1 or TRBD2 (5 bases each). Germline V lookup: CDR1 ENHRY, CDR2 SYGVKD. Between the trimmed V and J ends, which lost 1 base and 8 bases, there was a span of 6 bases. This CDR3 region has 12 residues. The CDR3 protein is CAISEWGYEQFF. The DNA of the CDR3 is TGTGCCATCAGTGAGTGGGGGTATGAGCAGTTCTTC.

This chain joins TRBV7-9 and TRBJ1-4; D is uncertain. Trimming pared 1 base from V and 12 bases from J, leaving 9 bases between. CDR1 is SEHNR, CDR2 FQNEAQ, per germline (reference sequence). The CDR3 is made up of 12 amino acids. In DNA, the CDR3 is TGTGCCAGCAGCTTAGGTGGTATAGAACTGTTTTTT. Amino acid sequence: CASSLGGIELFF.

This clonotype was found a few times. The rearrangement links TRBV14 to TRBJ2-2; 8 bases agree with TRBD1. Unmatched junction bases numbered 2, after V lost 4 bases and J lost 4 bases. Germline values: CDR1 SGHDN, CDR2 FVKESK. CDR3 length equals 14 residues. The CDR3 coding sequence is TGTGCCAGCAGCCGGGACAGGATCACCGGGGAGCTGTTTTTT. Protein sequence: CASSRDRITGELFF.

There are a few counts of this clonotype. The rearrangement uses TRBV5-1 and TRBJ1-4; 7 bases are shared with TRBD1. From germline, CDR1 is SGHRS and CDR2 YFSETQ. Unmatched junction bases numbered 5, after V lost 0 bases and J lost 0 bases. CDR3 length: 17 residues. The CDR3, as DNA: TGCGCCAGCAGCTTGGGCGGGACAGCAGCAACTAATGAAAAACTGTTTTTT. It encodes CASSLGGTAATNEKLFF. Full variable domain (remainder filled in from reference TRBV5-1 and TRBJ1-4): KAGVTQTPRYLIKTRGQQVTLSCSPISGHRSVSWYQQTPGQGLQFLFEYFSETQRNKGNFPGRFSGRQFSNSRSEMNVSTLELGDSALYLCASSLGGTAATNEKLFFGSGTQLSVL.

The gene calls are TRBV2 and TRBJ2-1, with D possibly TRBD2 on 9 matching bases. CDR3 size: 21 residues. The germline V gene encodes CDR1 SNHLY and CDR2 FYNNEI. The CDR3 is CGASDLPRDRYTSGPPNEQFF. For the CDR3, the DNA is TGTGGGGCCAGTGATTTGCCACGGGACAGGTATACTAGCGGGCCACCCAATGAGCAGTTCTTC.

This chain uses TRBV7-6 with TRBJ2-1; 13 positions match TRBD2. Trimming cost V 1 base and J 5 bases; bases outside gene matches: 2. The CDR3 is 16 amino acids. CDR1 is SGHVS, CDR2 FNYEAQ, per germline. This CDR3 reads CASSLVGTSGNNEQFF. CDR3 nucleotides: TGTGCCAGCAGCTTAGTAGGGACTAGCGGGAACAATGAGCAGTTCTTC.

Many counts were recorded for this clonotype. The rearrangement uses TRBV28 and TRBJ2-3, with 9 bases lining up with TRBD2. The CDR3 contains 15 residues. J lost 4 bases, V lost 7 bases, and 9 bases had no gene match. CDR1 is MDHEN and CDR2 is SYDVKM in the germline V gene. In DNA form, the CDR3 reads TGTGCCAGCAATATATTAGCGGGGGTGCCAGATACGCAGTATTTT. Translated: CASNILAGVPDTQYF.

The CDR3: CASSAPGVRIYEQYF. The DNA of the CDR3 is TGTGCCAGCAGCGCGCCGGGGGTGCGGATCTACGAGCAGTACTTC. The V and J genes are TRBV7-8 and TRBJ2-7, with D perhaps TRBD2 (6 bases). Germline-derived CDR1 and CDR2 are SGHVS and FQNEAQ. The CDR3 length is 15 residues. The V end lost 5 bases, the J end lost 3 bases, and 17 bases lay between the germline ends.

This clonotype has just a few counts. The rearrangement links TRBV12-5 to TRBJ1-6; D possibly corresponds to TRBD1 (5 bases). Germline-derived CDR1 and CDR2 are LGHNT and FRNRAP. This CDR3 has 14 amino acids. The germline V and J ends were trimmed by 1 base and 6 bases, with 7 bases remaining between them. The CDR3 region is CASGLATGNSPLHF. CDR3 DNA sequence: TGTGCTAGTGGTTTGGCTACAGGTAATTCACCCCTCCACTTT.

CDR3: CASSLEIDTQYF. As DNA, the CDR3 is TGCGCCAGCAGCTTGGAGATAGATACGCAGTATTTT. The rearrangement links TRBV5-1 to TRBJ2-3; D remains ambiguous. This CDR3 has 12 amino acids. The germline V gene encodes CDR1 SGHRS and CDR2 YFSETQ. V lost 0 bases, J lost 5 bases, and 4 bases lay in between.

The V gene is TRBV7-9, the J gene TRBJ2-5; no clear D. The CDR3 runs to 14 residues. Germline V CDR1 and CDR2: SEHNR, FQNEAQ (reference sequence). Trimming removed 0 bases from V and 5 bases from J, with 10 bases in between. The CDR3 protein is CASSLAPGSETQYF. The CDR3 nucleotides read TGTGCCAGCAGCTTAGCCCCCGGGTCGGAGACCCAGTACTTC.

The chain joins TRBV2 to TRBJ2-1, with no clear D. CDR1 is SNHLY and CDR2 is FYNNEI in the germline V gene. Deletions cut 3 bases from V and 8 bases from J, with 11 bases between. The CDR3 spans 13 residues. The CDR3 sequence: CASSDSYVDEQFF. The CDR3 coding sequence is TGTGCCAGCAGTGATTCCTACGTCGATGAGCAGTTCTTC.

The chain combines TRBV3-1 with TRBJ2-5; TRBD2 aligns across 10 bases. Trimming cost V 3 bases and J 7 bases; bases outside gene matches: 5. The CDR3 has 14 amino acids. Germline loops: CDR1 LGHDT, CDR2 YNNKEL (reference sequence). CDR3: CASSQSGRGGTQYF. The CDR3 region has the DNA TGTGCCAGCAGCCAGAGCGGGAGGGGGGGGACCCAGTACTTC.

This clonotype was observed a few times. V and J are TRBV4-1 and TRBJ1-2; TRBD1 matches at 7 bases. This CDR3 has 18 residues. Germline CDR1 reads MGHRA; CDR2 reads YSYEKL. After removal of 1 base from V and 2 bases from J, the junction contained 13 bases not matched to a gene. The CDR3 sequence is CASSQGVGQVTKNYGYTF. Written as DNA, the CDR3 is TGCGCCAGCAGCCAAGGGGTCGGACAGGTCACAAAGAACTATGGCTACACCTTC.

The gene calls are TRBV12-3 or TRBV12-4 and TRBJ1-3; no clear D. The CDR3 contains 14 residues. The V gene lost 6 bases and the J gene lost 0 bases, with 9 bases spanning the gap. The CDR3 reads CASSPSGSGNTIYF. The CDR3 DNA reads as TGTGCCAGCAGCCCCTCGGGCTCTGGAAACACCATATATTTT.

The J gene is TRBJ2-1, the V gene TRBV28; possible D gene TRBD2, 6 bases. Germline V gives CDR1 MDHEN, CDR2 SYDVKM. Trimming removed 4 bases at V and 7 bases at J, with 20 bases between. This CDR3 region has 16 residues. CDR3 protein: CASSSPGTGKPNEQFF. CDR3 nucleotide sequence: TGTGCCAGCAGTTCCCCCGGGACTGGCAAACCAAATGAGCAGTTCTTC. The entire variable domain, with the rest obtained from reference TRBV28 and TRBJ2-1, is as follows: DVKVTQSSRYLVKRTGEKVFLECVQDMDHENMFWYRQDPGLGLRLIYFSYDVKMKEKGDIPEGYSVSREKKERFSLILESASTNQTSMYLCASSSPGTGKPNEQFFGPGTRLTVL.

The chain uses TRBV7-9 and TRBJ2-3, with 8 positions matching TRBD2. Germline trimming cut 3 bases from V and 6 bases from J; bases unmatched to any gene: 8. Germline V gives CDR1 SEHNR, CDR2 FQNEAQ (reference sequence). The CDR3 covers 15 residues. The CDR3 spells CASSFFSGSWDTQYF. DNA for the CDR3: TGTGCCAGCAGCTTCTTCAGCGGGAGCTGGGATACGCAGTATTTT.

This clonotype was recorded a few times. CDR3 sequence reads: CASSLGKTDNSPLHF. DNA of the CDR3: TGTGCCAGCAGCTTAGGCAAGACCGATAATTCACCCCTCCACTTT. The rearrangement links TRBV7-9 to TRBJ1-6, with D unresolved. CDR3 length: 15 amino acids. The V end was cut by 1 base, the J end by 5 bases, with 9 bases between. Germline lookup yields CDR1 SEHNR and CDR2 FQNEAQ (reference sequence).

The chain carries TRBV28 and TRBJ2-6; possible D gene TRBD1, 5 bases. V gave up 7 bases and J gave up 1 base, with 14 bases separating them. The CDR3 extends over 16 amino acids. The germline CDR1 and CDR2 sequences are MDHEN and SYDVKM. The CDR3 nucleotides are TGTGCCAGCATAAGGGGTAAACAATCTGGGGCCAACGTCCTGACTTTC. It yields the protein CASIRGKQSGANVLTF.

This clonotype was detected a few times. The rearrangement uses TRBV5-6 and TRBJ2-1; D uncertain. From germline, CDR1 is SGHDT and CDR2 YYEEEE. The CDR3 is 15 residues long. The V and J ends lost 6 bases and 2 bases respectively, with 15 bases between them. CDR3 DNA: TGTGCCAGCAAAAAAAAACGCGTCGCCTACAATGAGCAGTTCTTC. Translating gives CASKKKRVAYNEQFF.

This clonotype was detected only a few times. This chain connects TRBV7-9 to TRBJ1-1, with D perhaps matching TRBD1 (5 bases). This CDR3 has 13 amino acids. The V gene's germline CDR1 is SEHNR and CDR2 FQNEAQ (reference sequence). V lost 6 bases, J lost 3 bases, and 11 bases lay in between. CDR3 sequence: CASRSRGDTEAFF. The CDR3 DNA is TGTGCCAGCAGATCTAGGGGAGACACTGAAGCTTTCTTT.

V gene TRBV7-8 combines with J gene TRBJ2-2, with 7 nucleotides matching TRBD2. V lost 4 bases, J lost 7 bases, and 6 bases stayed unmatched. The CDR3 contains 14 residues. In germline, CDR1 is SGHVS, CDR2 FQNEAQ. CDR3 sequence: CASSWGGEGGELFF. CDR3 coding DNA: TGTGCCAGCAGCTGGGGAGGGGAAGGCGGGGAGCTGTTTTTT.

The chain recombines TRBV20-1 with TRBJ2-7; perhaps TRBD1 as D (6 bases). V was clipped by 3 bases and J by 3 bases, with 12 bases between them. The CDR3 has 13 amino acids. From germline, CDR1 is DFQATT and CDR2 SNEGSKA (reference sequence). In nucleotides, the CDR3 is TGCAGTGCTAGGGGTCCCAGGGGCTACGAGCAGTACGTC. Residues: CSARGPRGYEQYV.